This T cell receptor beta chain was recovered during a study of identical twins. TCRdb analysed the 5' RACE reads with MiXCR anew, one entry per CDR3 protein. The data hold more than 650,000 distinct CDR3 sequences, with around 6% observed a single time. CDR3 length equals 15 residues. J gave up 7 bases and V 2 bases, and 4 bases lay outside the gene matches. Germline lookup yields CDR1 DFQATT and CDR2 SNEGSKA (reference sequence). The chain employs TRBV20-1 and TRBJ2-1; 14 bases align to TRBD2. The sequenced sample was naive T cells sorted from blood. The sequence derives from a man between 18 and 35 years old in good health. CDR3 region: CSARTGTSGSNEQFF. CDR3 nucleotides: TGCAGTGCTAGAACAGGGACTAGCGGGAGTAATGAGCAGTTCTTC.